This T cell receptor beta chain stems from a study of T cells in localized non-small cell lung cancer. General study results and limits: Turning up in adjacent lung were a median approximately 50 of the top 100 tumor clones. Overall survival was longer when the density of T cells in the blood was higher. In uninvolved adjacent lung, T cell clonality reached its highest value, exceeding tumor.

Regarding this clone: The antigen is not known.

Only in-frame clones appear in the TCRdb table, and some are missing; sequencing was by immunoSEQ multiplex PCR. The sample includes fewer than 40,000 clones, 85% to 90% seen only once; the top ten take over 2.5%. Germline V gene sequence: CDR1 SGHTS, CDR2 YDEGEE. The CDR3 has 13 amino acids. Trimming took 0 bases from V and 5 from J, leaving 8 bases between them. This sequence originates from a female donor over 55 with stage I lung adenocarcinoma. This chain joins TRBV5-8 and TRBJ1-1; D is ambiguous. The specimen comprised peripheral blood, sampled before any cancer treatment. The CDR3 bases are TGTGCCAGCAGCTTGGAGGCGTCAACTGAAGCTTTCTTT. This gives the protein CASSLEASTEAFF.